This TCR beta chain derives from a study of blood T cell repertoires in COVID-19. As for the study in general: COVID-19 samples, acute and convalescent, were from the United States, Italy and Spain. T cells, B-cell-depleted T cells, or PBMCs supplied cDNA or gDNA.

There are 14 residues in the CDR3. The germline V gene encodes CDR1 SGHDT and CDR2 YYEEEE. Between the trimmed V and J ends, which lost 1 base and 4 bases, there was a span of 11 bases. Original processing notes: Amplified reference gene primers provided the basis for estimating nucleated cell counts. The data were produced by immunoSEQ multiplex PCR, yet TCRdb's version contains in-frame clones alone and is incomplete. V and J calls and clone size are given by that table; D and trimming were obtained from the DNA. Here the sample spans roughly 260,000 clones, roughly three quarters being singletons. As for this clone: Other nucleotide sequences in the sample specify the same CDR3.

The rearrangement uses TRBV5-6 and TRBJ1-1; weak D call: TRBD1 (5 bases). The sequence was obtained from a woman between 35 and 50 years old with active or convalescent COVID-19. The sequenced sample consisted of peripheral blood. The CDR3 DNA reads as TGTGCCAGCAGCTTGTTGGGGGAGGGCACTGAAGCTTTCTTT. Protein: CASSLLGEGTEAFF.